Listed below are T cell receptor beta chains from one sample, sequenced in a study of lymphopenia after photon versus proton radiotherapy. This table comes from immunoSEQ multiplex PCR, and its TCRdb copy is limited to in-frame clones, with some not included. The data contain 17,000 or so clones, approximately 86% of them singletons. Sequenced here: peripheral blood, sampled from a patient treated with proton-based radiotherapy. The receptors shown here come from an older man with pancreatic cancer. The CDR3 runs from the conserved cysteine through the conserved F or W. Fields, in order: D gene, V gene, clone size, J gene, CDR3 DNA, CDR3 protein. A D gene is named only where the DNA matches it firmly. Not all rows give a size; the values are once, few, many and, for expanded clones, a class.

D: NA
V: TRBV28
size: NA
J: TRBJ1-2
DNA: TGTGCCAGCACTGGGGGCGCGAACTATGGCTACACCTTC
CDR3: CASTGGANYGYTF

D: NA
V: TRBV6-6
size: NA
J: TRBJ2-7
DNA: TGTGCCAGCAGTTACCGGGGCCGTTACGAGCAGTACTTC
CDR3: CASSYRGRYEQYF

D: NA
V: TRBV6-1
size: NA
J: TRBJ2-5
DNA: TGTGCCAGCAGAAAACAGGGTTCAGCAGAGACCCAGTACTTC
CDR3: CASRKQGSAETQYF

D: NA
V: TRBV7-2
size: NA
J: TRBJ1-2
DNA: TGTGCCAGCAGCAGGCCCGGGACGGCTAACTATGGCTACACCTTC
CDR3: CASSRPGTANYGYTF

D: NA
V: TRBV14
size: NA
J: TRBJ2-7
DNA: TGTGCCAGCAGCCTCTCGGGACCCTCCTACGAGCAGTACTTC
CDR3: CASSLSGPSYEQYF

D: NA
V: TRBV4-1
size: NA
J: TRBJ2-1
DNA: TGCGCCAGCAGCCGTCCCGGGACTCCCTACAATGAGCAGTTCTTC
CDR3: CASSRPGTPYNEQFF

D: NA
V: TRBV7-8
size: NA
J: TRBJ1-2
DNA: TGTGCCAGCAGCTTTCCCCCCCGGTGGCAGCCTAACTATGGCTACACCTTC
CDR3: CASSFPPRWQPNYGYTF

D: TRBD1
V: TRBV11-2
size: NA
J: TRBJ1-5
DNA: TGTGCCAGCAGCTTGGGCGGACAGGGTGACAATCAGCCCCAGCATTTT
CDR3: CASSLGGQGDNQPQHF

D: TRBD1
V: TRBV10-3
size: NA
J: TRBJ2-7
DNA: TGTGCCGCAGGGACAGTTACCTACGAGCAGTACTTC
CDR3: CAAGTVTYEQYF

D: NA
V: TRBV19
size: few
J: TRBJ1-1
DNA: TGTGCCAGTAGTATAGTGGGCAGGGGCGGTAAGACAACTGAAGCTTTCTTT
CDR3: CASSIVGRGGKTTEAFF

D: NA
V: TRBV11-2
size: NA
J: TRBJ2-1
DNA: TGTGCCAGCAGATGGGCAGGGACAATCAATGAGCAGTTCTTC
CDR3: CASRWAGTINEQFF

D: TRBD2
V: TRBV5-1
size: NA
J: TRBJ2-3
DNA: TGCGCCAGCAGCTTAACTAGCGGGGCGCAGGGTAAAGAGTATACGCAGTATTTT
CDR3: CASSLTSGAQGKEYTQYF

D: TRBD1
V: TRBV7-2
size: NA
J: TRBJ1-6
DNA: TGTGCCAGCAGCGCAGGACAGGCCAATTCACCCCTCCACTTT
CDR3: CASSAGQANSPLHF

D: NA
V: TRBV2
size: few
J: TRBJ2-1
DNA: TGTGCCAGCAGTGGCGAGAGGAGAAATGAGCAGTTCTTC
CDR3: CASSGERRNEQFF

D: NA
V: TRBV12-5
size: NA
J: TRBJ2-7
DNA: TGTGCTAGTGGTAGTGACCCCCCCTACGAGCAGTACTTC
CDR3: CASGSDPPYEQYF

D: NA
V: TRBV29-1
size: NA
J: TRBJ1-2
DNA: TGCAGCGTTGTCTCCGGGGCCAGTAACTATGGCTACACCTTC
CDR3: CSVVSGASNYGYTF

D: NA
V: TRBV30
size: NA
J: TRBJ2-1
DNA: TGTGCCTGGAGTGCCTGGACTGCGGACAATGAGCAGTTCTTC
CDR3: CAWSAWTADNEQFF

D: TRBD1
V: TRBV18
size: NA
J: TRBJ1-4
DNA: TGTGCCAGCTCTCCCTCAGGGGGCGAAAATGAAAAACTGTTTTTT
CDR3: CASSPSGGENEKLFF

D: NA
V: TRBV10-2
size: NA
J: TRBJ2-3
DNA: TGCGCCAGCAGTGTAAGGGCTAGCGGCACAGATACGCAGTATTTT
CDR3: CASSVRASGTDTQYF

D: TRBD2
V: TRBV9
size: NA
J: TRBJ2-2
DNA: TGTGCCAGCAGCGCTTATTGGGGACTAGCTGAAACCGGGGAGCTGTTTTTT
CDR3: CASSAYWGLAETGELFF

D: NA
V: TRBV7-3
size: NA
J: TRBJ2-2
DNA: TGTGCCAGCAGCCTAAATCCTCGAAATACCGGGGAGCTGTTTTTT
CDR3: CASSLNPRNTGELFF

D: NA
V: TRBV10-2
size: NA
J: TRBJ2-1
DNA: TGCGCCAGCGAGCCAGCTGGTGCCTACAATGAGCAGTTCTTC
CDR3: CASEPAGAYNEQFF

D: NA
V: TRBV15
size: NA
J: TRBJ2-2
DNA: TGTGCCACCAGCAGAGATGGTATGCGACGGATGTTCGGCACCGGGGAGCTGTTTTTT
CDR3: CATSRDGMRRMFGTGELFF

D: TRBD1
V: TRBV9
size: NA
J: TRBJ2-1
DNA: TGTGCCAGCAGCGCAAGGGACAGTCCCTACAATGAGCAGTTCTTC
CDR3: CASSARDSPYNEQFF

D: NA
V: TRBV19
size: once
J: TRBJ1-5
DNA: TGTGCCAGTAGTATGCGGGGGTCTAGTAATCAGCCCCAGCATTTT
CDR3: CASSMRGSSNQPQHF

D: NA
V: TRBV5-1
size: NA
J: TRBJ2-1
DNA: TGCGCCAGCAGCCGACAGGCCGGCTCCTACAATGAGCAGTTCTTC
CDR3: CASSRQAGSYNEQFF

D: TRBD1
V: TRBV9
size: NA
J: TRBJ2-3
DNA: TGTGCCAGCAGCGACGGACAGGGTACAGATACGCAGTATTTT
CDR3: CASSDGQGTDTQYF

D: NA
V: TRBV20-1
size: NA
J: TRBJ2-1
DNA: TGCAGTGCTGGAGTGGAAACTAGGGTGGTCTTC
CDR3: CSAGVETRVVF

D: TRBD2
V: TRBV7-2
size: NA
J: TRBJ2-3
DNA: TGTGCCAGCAGCTTAATTGCGGGGGGCGTAGATACGCAGTATTTT
CDR3: CASSLIAGGVDTQYF

D: NA
V: TRBV19
size: NA
J: TRBJ2-1
DNA: TGTGCCAGTAGTAGAGGCTATGAGCAGTTCTTC
CDR3: CASSRGYEQFF

D: NA
V: TRBV19
size: few
J: TRBJ1-1
DNA: TGTGCCAGTAACGTGGGGGCGGGATGGGGCACTGAAGCTTTCTTT
CDR3: CASNVGAGWGTEAFF

D: NA
V: TRBV29-1
size: NA
J: TRBJ1-5
DNA: TGCAGCGTTAGGGACAACTTCAATCAGCCCCAGCATTTT
CDR3: CSVRDNFNQPQHF

D: TRBD1
V: TRBV19
size: NA
J: TRBJ1-1
DNA: TGTGCCAGTAGTATAGGACCCCCAACAGGGGCAGACGGGGCTTTCTTT
CDR3: CASSIGPPTGADGAFF

D: NA
V: TRBV10-2
size: NA
J: TRBJ2-3
DNA: TGCGCCGGCCGACTGGGAGATACGCAGTATTTT
CDR3: CAGRLGDTQYF

D: NA
V: TRBV5-6
size: NA
J: TRBJ2-5
DNA: TGTGCCAGCAGCTTGTCGCGTGGCTGGGCTAGAGTCCAAGAGACCCAGTACTTC
CDR3: CASSLSRGWARVQETQYF

D: TRBD2
V: TRBV7-2
size: NA
J: TRBJ2-7
DNA: TGTGCCAGCAGCTTAGAAGCTAGCGGGGGATTCAACGAGCAGTACTTC
CDR3: CASSLEASGGFNEQYF

D: NA
V: TRBV25-1
size: NA
J: TRBJ2-1
DNA: TGTGCCAGCAGTGAATATAGAGGGGGCTCCTACAATGAGCAGTTCTTC
CDR3: CASSEYRGGSYNEQFF

D: NA
V: TRBV7-6
size: NA
J: TRBJ1-3
DNA: TGTGCCAGCAGCTCTGGGACAACCACAGCCGGAAACACCATATATTTT
CDR3: CASSSGTTTAGNTIYF

D: TRBD2
V: TRBV15
size: NA
J: TRBJ2-5
DNA: TGTGCCACCAGCACTCCAGCGGGAAGGAGAGAGACCCAGTACTTC
CDR3: CATSTPAGRRETQYF

D: NA
V: TRBV2
size: NA
J: TRBJ1-5
DNA: TGTGCCAGCGGGTTTCAGGGGCTTGAAAGTCAGCCCCAGCATTTT
CDR3: CASGFQGLESQPQHF

D: NA
V: TRBV7-9
size: NA
J: TRBJ1-5
DNA: TGTGCCAGCAGCCCCGACAGGTTAAGCAATCAGCCCCAGCATTTT
CDR3: CASSPDRLSNQPQHF

D: NA
V: TRBV11-3
size: NA
J: TRBJ2-7
DNA: TGTGCCAGCAGCTCCGGGACCGGCTCCTACGAGCAGTACTTC
CDR3: CASSSGTGSYEQYF

D: NA
V: TRBV18
size: NA
J: TRBJ1-3
DNA: TGTGCCAGCTCACAGGGGGTCACGGGAAACACCATATATTTT
CDR3: CASSQGVTGNTIYF

D: NA
V: TRBV2
size: NA
J: TRBJ1-2
DNA: TGTGCCAGCAATCCCCACACCCGCGGACAGGGCTACACCTTC
CDR3: CASNPHTRGQGYTF

D: NA
V: TRBV11-3
size: NA
J: TRBJ2-7
DNA: TGTGCCAGCAGCTTGGACAGCCTCTACGAGCAGTACTTC
CDR3: CASSLDSLYEQYF

D: NA
V: TRBV7-6
size: NA
J: TRBJ1-1
DNA: TGTGCCAGCAGCTTAGCGGGTGGAGGGAACACTGAAGCTTTCTTT
CDR3: CASSLAGGGNTEAFF